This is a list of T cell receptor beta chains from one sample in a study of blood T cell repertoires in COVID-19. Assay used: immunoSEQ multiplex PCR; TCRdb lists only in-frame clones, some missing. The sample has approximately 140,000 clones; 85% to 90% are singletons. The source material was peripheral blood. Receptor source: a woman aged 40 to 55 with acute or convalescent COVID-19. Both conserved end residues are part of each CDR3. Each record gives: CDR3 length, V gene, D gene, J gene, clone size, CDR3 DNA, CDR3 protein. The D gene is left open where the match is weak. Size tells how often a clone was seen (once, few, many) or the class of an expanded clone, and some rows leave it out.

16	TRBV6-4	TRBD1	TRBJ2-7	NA	TGTGCCAGCAGTGACGCCGACAGGGGCGCGAAATACGAGCAGTACTTC	CASSDADRGAKYEQYF
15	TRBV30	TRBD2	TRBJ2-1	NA	TGTGCCTGGAGTAGGACTAGCGGAGCCTACAATGAGCAGTTCTTC	CAWSRTSGAYNEQFF
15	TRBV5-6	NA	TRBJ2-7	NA	TGTGCCAGCAGCTTGGGTAGGACTAACCCCTACGAGCAGTACTTC	CASSLGRTNPYEQYF
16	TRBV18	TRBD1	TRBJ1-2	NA	TGTGCCAGCTCACCAAATAGGGACAGGCCCTATGGGGGCTACACCTTC	CASSPNRDRPYGGYTF
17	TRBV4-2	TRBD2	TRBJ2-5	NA	TGTGCCAGCAGCCAAGATCCTAGGACTAGCGGGATAGAGACCCAGTACTTC	CASSQDPRTSGIETQYF
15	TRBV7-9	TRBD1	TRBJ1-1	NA	TGTGCCAGCAGCTTAGCGGGGGGGGACAGGGCTGAAGCTTTCTTT	CASSLAGGDRAEAFF
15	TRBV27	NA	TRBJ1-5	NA	TGTGCCACTGCGATACTCCAGGGGTTTCATCAGCCCCAGCATTTT	CATAILQGFHQPQHF
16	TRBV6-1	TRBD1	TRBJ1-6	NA	TGTGCCAGCAGTGGCCGGGACAGGGGGGGAAATTCACCCCTCCACTTT	CASSGRDRGGNSPLHF
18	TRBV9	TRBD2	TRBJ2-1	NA	TGTGCCAGCAGCGTAGGGACTAGCGGGCCCCTCTCCTACAATGAGCAGTTCTTC	CASSVGTSGPLSYNEQFF
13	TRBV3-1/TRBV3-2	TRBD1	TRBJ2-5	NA	TGTGCCAGCAGCGGCAGGGGGACGGAGACCCAGTACTTC	CASSGRGTETQYF
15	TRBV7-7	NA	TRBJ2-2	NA	TGTGCCAGCAGCCCAGCGGTTGGCGTAGCCGGGGAGCTGTTTTTT	CASSPAVGVAGELFF
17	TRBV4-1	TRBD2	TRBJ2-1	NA	TGCGCCAGCAGCCGCCAGACTAGCGGGACGAACGAGAATGAGCAGTTCTTC	CASSRQTSGTNENEQFF
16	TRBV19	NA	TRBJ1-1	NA	TGTGCCAGTAGTATAGCCGGAACAGGTGGCTGGACTGAAGCTTTCTTT	CASSIAGTGGWTEAFF
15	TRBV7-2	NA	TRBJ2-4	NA	TGTGCCAGCAGCTCCCCAAGCGGGCTCAAAAACATTCAGTACTTC	CASSSPSGLKNIQYF
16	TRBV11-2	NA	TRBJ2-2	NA	TGTGCCAGCAGCTTAGGGACAAATTATAACACCGGGGAGCTGTTTTTT	CASSLGTNYNTGELFF
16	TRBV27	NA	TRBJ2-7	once	TGTGCCAGCAGCTCCATCAAGCCCACAGGGATACACGAGCAGTACTTC	CASSSIKPTGIHEQYF
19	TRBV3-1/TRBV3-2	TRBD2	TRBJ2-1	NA	TGTGCCAGCAGCCAAGGAGGGACTAGCGGTTGGAGCTCCTACAATGAGCAGTTCTTC	CASSQGGTSGWSSYNEQFF
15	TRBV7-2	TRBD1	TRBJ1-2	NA	TGTGCCAGCAGCTTAAGACAGGGGGGCCTCTATGGCTACACCTTC	CASSLRQGGLYGYTF
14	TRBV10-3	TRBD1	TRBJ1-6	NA	TGTGCCATCAGTGAAGACAGGGGGCTTTCACCCCTCCACTTT	CAISEDRGLSPLHF
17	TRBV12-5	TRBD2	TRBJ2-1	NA	TGTGCTAGTGGTTTGGTACTAAAGCTAGCGGGAGTCAATGAGCAGTTCTTC	CASGLVLKLAGVNEQFF
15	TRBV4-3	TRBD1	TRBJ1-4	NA	TGCGCCAGCAGCGCTAGACAGGGGATAGGGGAAAAACTGTTTTTT	CASSARQGIGEKLFF
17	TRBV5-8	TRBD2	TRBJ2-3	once	TGTGCCAGCAGCTTGGGGGCTACTAGCGGGAGTACAGATACGCAGTATTTT	CASSLGATSGSTDTQYF
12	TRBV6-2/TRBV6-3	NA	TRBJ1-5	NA	TGTGCCAGCAGTGGGAGGAATCAGCCCCAGCATTTT	CASSGRNQPQHF
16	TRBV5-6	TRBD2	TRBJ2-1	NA	TGTGCCAGCAGCCCGTCTAGCGGGAGGTCCTACAATGAGCAGTTCTTC	CASSPSSGRSYNEQFF
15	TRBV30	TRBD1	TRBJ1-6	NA	TGTGCCTGGAGTGTGCAACAGGGGCGTAATTCACCCCTCCACTTT	CAWSVQQGRNSPLHF
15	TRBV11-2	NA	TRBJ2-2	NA	TGTGCCAGCAGCTTGCGGGACTTGAACACCGGGGAGCTGTTTTTT	CASSLRDLNTGELFF
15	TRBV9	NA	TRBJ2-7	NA	TGTGCCAGCAGGCCCGGGACTCTACCGAATTGCGAGCAGTACTTC	CASRPGTLPNCEQYF
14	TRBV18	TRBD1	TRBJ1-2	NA	TGTGCCAGCTCACCAAGTTCAGGGGGCTATGGCTACACCTTC	CASSPSSGGYGYTF
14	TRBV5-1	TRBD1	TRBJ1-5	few	TGCGCCAGCAGCTTCGGACAGGGGGATCAGCCCCAGCATTTT	CASSFGQGDQPQHF
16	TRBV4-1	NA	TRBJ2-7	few	TGCGCCAGCAGCCAAGATAGGGGAGGACAGGCCTACGAGCAGTACTTC	CASSQDRGGQAYEQYF
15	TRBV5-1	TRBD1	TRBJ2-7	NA	TGCGCCAGCAGCTTGGATACAGGGGGTTCCTACGAGCAGTACTTC	CASSLDTGGSYEQYF
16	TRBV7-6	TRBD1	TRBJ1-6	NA	TGTGCCAGCAGCTTAGGTACCGGGACAGGGGATTCACCCCTCCACTTT	CASSLGTGTGDSPLHF
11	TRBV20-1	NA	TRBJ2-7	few	TGCAGTGCTCCAACTATGGGCGAGCAGTACTTC	CSAPTMGEQYF
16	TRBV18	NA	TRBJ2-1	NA	TGTGCCAGCTCACCGGGGACTGCCCAGCCCTACAATGAGCAGTTCTTC	CASSPGTAQPYNEQFF
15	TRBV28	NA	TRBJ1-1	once	TGTGCCAGCAGTTTATCTTTGACAGTGAACACTGAAGCTTTCTTT	CASSLSLTVNTEAFF
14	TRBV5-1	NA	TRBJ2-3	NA	TGCGCCAGCAGCTTGGAACTAGCAGGAGATACGCAGTATTTT	CASSLELAGDTQYF
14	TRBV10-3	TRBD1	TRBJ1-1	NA	TGTGCCATCAATGGGGACAGGCCGAACACTGAAGCTTTCTTT	CAINGDRPNTEAFF
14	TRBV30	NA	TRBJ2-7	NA	TGTGCCTGGAGGGGGACAAGGTCAATCTACGAGCAGTACTTC	CAWRGTRSIYEQYF
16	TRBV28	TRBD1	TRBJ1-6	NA	TGTGCCAGCAGTTCCCCCGGGACAGGGGAAAATTCACCCCTCCACTTT	CASSSPGTGENSPLHF
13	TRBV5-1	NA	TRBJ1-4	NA	TGCGCCAGCAGCTCGGGACTTAATGAAAAACTGTTTTTT	CASSSGLNEKLFF
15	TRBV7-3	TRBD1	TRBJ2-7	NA	TGTGCCAGCAGCCCACGGGGACAGGGGGCGGGGGAGCAGTACTTC	CASSPRGQGAGEQYF
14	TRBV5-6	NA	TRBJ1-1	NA	TGTGCCAGCAGCCTGGGGGAGGGGAACACTGAAGCTTTCTTT	CASSLGEGNTEAFF
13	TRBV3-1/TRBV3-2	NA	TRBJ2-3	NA	TGTGCCAGCCCCATACTAGTGACAGATACGCAGTATTTT	CASPILVTDTQYF
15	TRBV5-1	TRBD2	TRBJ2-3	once	TGCGCCAGCAGCTCCAGCAGCGGGGGAACAGATACGCAGTATTTT	CASSSSSGGTDTQYF
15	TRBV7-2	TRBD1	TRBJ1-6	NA	TGTGCCAGCAGCTTGGACAGGGCTCATAATTCACCCCTCCACTTT	CASSLDRAHNSPLHF
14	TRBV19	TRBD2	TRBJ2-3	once	TGTGCCAGTAGGGCAGCGGGGAACTCAGATACGCAGTATTTT	CASRAAGNSDTQYF
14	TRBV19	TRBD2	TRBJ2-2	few	TGTGCCAGTCAGCAGCGGGGGGTGACCGGGGAGCTGTTTTTT	CASQQRGVTGELFF
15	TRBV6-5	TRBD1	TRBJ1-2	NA	TGTGCCAGCAGTTACTCGGGGACAGTAAACTATGGCTACACCTTC	CASSYSGTVNYGYTF
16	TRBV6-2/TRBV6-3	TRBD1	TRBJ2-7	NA	TGTGCCAGCAGTTACTCGTCCCGGGACAGGGCCCACGAGCAGTACTTC	CASSYSSRDRAHEQYF